These 2 T cell receptor beta chains were sequenced from one sample in a study of T cells in Graves' hyperthyroidism and ophthalmopathy. The CDR3 regions of TCR beta were amplified from RNA transcripts. First-round RT-PCR with HTBI primers amplified the TCR CDR3 region. From the multiplex PCR reads, TCRdb called clonotypes with MiXCR, one entry per CDR3 protein. The table includes 450,000 to 500,000 distinct CDR3 sequences, approximately 23% detected once. Sequenced sample: blood. Receptors were obtained from an older woman with Graves' ophthalmopathy.

The chain recombines TRBV4-1 with TRBJ2-1; possible D gene TRBD2, 6 bases. V gave up 0 bases and J gave up 4 bases, with 19 bases separating them. The CDR3 sequence is 18 residues long. Germline values: CDR1 MGHRA, CDR2 YSYEKL. CDR3 region: CASSQDKSKAGVYNEQFF. The CDR3 DNA is TGCGCCAGCAGCCAAGATAAGTCCAAAGCGGGCGTATACAATGAGCAGTTCTTC.

V gene TRBV6-4 combines with J gene TRBJ2-5; D remains ambiguous. The V end was cut by 7 bases, the J end by 4 bases, with 16 bases between. This CDR3 is built from 14 residues. CDR1 is MRHNA, CDR2 SNTAGT, per germline. CDR3 region: CASTGDLGRETQYF. CDR3 bases: TGTGCCAGCACAGGAGATCTAGGGCGAGAGACCCAGTACTTC.